The rows below give T cell receptor beta chains drawn from one sample of a study of blood T cell repertoires in COVID-19. The data were produced by immunoSEQ multiplex PCR, yet TCRdb's version contains in-frame clones alone and is incomplete. The profile shows about 440,000 clones, around 89% of them singletons. Sequencing was carried out using peripheral blood. The receptors stem from a woman in her 30s with acute or convalescent COVID-19. Both conserved end residues are part of each CDR3. D genes are given only for firm matches. Only part of the rows carry a size: once, few, many, or a class if the clone is expanded.

TRBJ2-1,.,TRBD2,TRBV5-1,CASSSKAGSYNEQFF,TGCGCCAGCAGCTCCAAAGCGGGGAGCTACAATGAGCAGTTCTTC
TRBJ1-1,.,TRBD1,TRBV5-4,CASSTDRGVTEAFF,TGTGCCAGCAGCACGGACAGGGGGGTTACTGAAGCTTTCTTT
TRBJ1-2,.,TRBD1,TRBV5-1,CASGTQGGIAGYTF,TGCGCCAGCGGGACACAGGGGGGCATTGCTGGCTACACCTTC
TRBJ1-2,.,TRBD1,TRBV10-3,CAIGPGQGAGGYTF,TGTGCCATCGGCCCCGGTCAGGGGGCGGGCGGCTACACCTTC
TRBJ1-2,.,.,TRBV5-6,CASSLFRSTVGYTF,TGTGCCAGCAGCTTGTTTCGGTCGACAGTTGGCTACACCTTC
TRBJ2-1,.,TRBD2,TRBV19,CASSIEGGAYNEQFF,TGTGCCAGTAGTATAGAGGGGGGGGCCTACAATGAGCAGTTCTTC
TRBJ2-3,.,TRBD2,TRBV28,CASSFWLREGGGADTQYF,TGTGCCAGCAGTTTTTGGTTACGGGAGGGGGGCGGCGCAGATACGCAGTATTTT
TRBJ2-5,.,.,TRBV5-1,CASSLGSGKETQYF,TGCGCCAGCAGCTTGGGTTCGGGAAAAGAGACCCAGTACTTC
TRBJ2-3,.,TRBD2,TRBV19,CASRPGTSGDTTSSQPATDTQYF,TGTGCCAGTAGGCCCGGGACTAGCGGGGACACTACCTCCTCTCAACCCGCGACAGATACGCAGTATTTT
TRBJ2-7,.,.,TRBV5-8,CASSPQGAAGAYEQYF,TGTGCCAGCAGCCCCCAGGGCGCCGCAGGGGCCTACGAGCAGTACTTC
TRBJ2-1,.,.,TRBV4-1,CASSQEGVLLGEQFF,TGCGCCAGCAGCCAAGAAGGGGTACTCCTAGGTGAGCAGTTCTTC
TRBJ1-5,.,TRBD1,TRBV24-1,CATSGTGSNQPQHF,TGTGCCACCAGCGGGACAGGGTCGAATCAGCCCCAGCATTTT
TRBJ1-5,.,TRBD1,TRBV10-3,CAISEWGTGNAQPQHF,TGTGCCATCAGTGAATGGGGGACAGGGAACGCTCAGCCCCAGCATTTT
TRBJ1-1,.,.,TRBV2,CASTDGKTNTEAFF,TGTGCCAGCACTGACGGGAAGACGAACACTGAAGCTTTCTTT
TRBJ1-3,.,.,TRBV29-1,CSVEEPNSGNTIYF,TGCAGCGTTGAGGAGCCAAACTCTGGAAACACCATATATTTT
TRBJ1-2,once,.,TRBV11-2,CASSTPDVLEGYGYTF,TGTGCCAGCAGCACCCCCGACGTTCTCGAGGGCTATGGCTACACCTTC
TRBJ1-5,.,TRBD1,TRBV19,CASSMQGADHQPQHF,TGTGCCAGTAGTATGCAGGGGGCGGACCATCAGCCCCAGCATTTT
TRBJ2-4,.,.,TRBV6-5,CASRSGHGKPTF,TGTGCCAGCAGATCGGGACACGGGAAACCCACTTTC
TRBJ1-4,.,.,TRBV7-9,CASSLGQPNEKLFF,TGTGCCAGCAGCTTAGGACAACCAAATGAAAAACTGTTTTTT
TRBJ1-2,.,.,TRBV3-1/TRBV3-2,CASSPDGGGPYGYTF,TGTGCCAGCAGCCCGGACGGGGGGGGACCGTATGGCTACACCTTC
TRBJ2-1,.,.,TRBV27,CASGFLRELWGYNEQFF,TGTGCCAGCGGTTTTCTCCGGGAATTATGGGGCTACAATGAGCAGTTCTTC
TRBJ2-5,.,TRBD2,TRBV7-7,CASSPLAGGQSETQYF,TGTGCCAGCAGCCCATTAGCGGGGGGCCAGTCAGAGACCCAGTACTTC